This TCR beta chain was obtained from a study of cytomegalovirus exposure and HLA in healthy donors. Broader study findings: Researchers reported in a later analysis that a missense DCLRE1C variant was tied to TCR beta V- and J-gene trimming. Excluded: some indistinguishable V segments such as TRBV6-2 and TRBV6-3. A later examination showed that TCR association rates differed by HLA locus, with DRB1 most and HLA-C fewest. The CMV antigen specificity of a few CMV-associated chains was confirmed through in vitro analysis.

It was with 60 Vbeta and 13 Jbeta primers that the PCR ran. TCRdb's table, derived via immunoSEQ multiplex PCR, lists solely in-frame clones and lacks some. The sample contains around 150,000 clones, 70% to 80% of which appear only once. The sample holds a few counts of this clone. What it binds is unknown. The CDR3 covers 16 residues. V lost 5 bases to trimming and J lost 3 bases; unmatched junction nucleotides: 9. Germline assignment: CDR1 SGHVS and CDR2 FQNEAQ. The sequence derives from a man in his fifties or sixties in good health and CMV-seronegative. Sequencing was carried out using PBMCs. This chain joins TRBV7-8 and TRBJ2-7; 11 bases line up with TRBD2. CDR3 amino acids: CASSAGLAGGIYEQYF. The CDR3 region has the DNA TGTGCCAGCAGCGCAGGACTAGCGGGTGGAATCTACGAGCAGTACTTC.